The 25 T cell receptor beta chains listed next were all sequenced from one sample in a study of blood T cell repertoires in COVID-19. The repertoire was sequenced with immunoSEQ multiplex PCR; TCRdb's copy has only in-frame clones and lacks some. The sample has around 34,000 clones, less than 85% seen once. Sequenced: peripheral blood. Every receptor here comes from a woman in her 70s with acute or convalescent COVID-19.

The table lists this clone with a few counts. The chain employs TRBV18 and TRBJ2-2, with 8 bases aligning to TRBD1. CDR3 size: 16 residues. Unmatched junction bases numbered 6, after V lost 4 bases and J lost 2 bases. Germline V gene lookup returns CDR1 KGHSH and CDR2 LQKENI. The CDR3 protein is CASSRRQGTNTGELFF. In DNA form, the CDR3 reads TGTGCCAGCTCACGAAGACAGGGGACTAACACCGGGGAGCTGTTTTTT.

This clone came up a few times. The chain uses TRBV7-9 and TRBJ1-5; weak D call: TRBD1 (6 bases). Germline CDR1 and CDR2: SEHNR and FQNEAQ (reference sequence). The CDR3 sequence is 15 residues long. V lost 4 bases, J lost 4 bases, and 14 bases lay in between. The CDR3 loop reads CASSSNDRSNQPQHF. The DNA of the CDR3 is TGTGCCAGCAGCTCCAATGACAGGTCGAATCAGCCCCAGCATTTT.

A single count supports this clone. The rearrangement links TRBV19 to TRBJ1-5; no definite D call. Trimming cost V 2 bases and J 4 bases, with 9 bases left between them. CDR3 length: 14 residues. CDR1 is LNHDA and CDR2 is SQIVND in the germline V gene (reference sequence). The CDR3, as DNA: TGTGCCAGTAGTATAAGTCGGGGTAATCAGCCCCAGCATTTT. Translating gives CASSISRGNQPQHF.

Here the CDR3 reads CASSLGQGALYGYTF. CDR3 DNA: TGTGCCAGCAGTTTGGGACAGGGGGCTTTGTATGGCTACACCTTC. V gene TRBV28 combines with J gene TRBJ1-2, with 12 bases matching TRBD1. The V and J ends lost 3 bases and 5 bases, in that order; junction bases with no gene match: 4. CDR1 MDHEN and CDR2 SYDVKM come from the germline V gene. The CDR3 extends over 15 amino acids.

The chain joins TRBV4-2 to TRBJ1-6; D gene ambiguous. Germline V gene data show CDR1 as LGHNA and CDR2 as YNFKEQ. The CDR3 spans 14 residues. The V end was cut by 0 bases, the J end by 7 bases, with 7 bases between. This CDR3 reads CASSQDLRNSPLHF. The CDR3 DNA sequence: TGTGCCAGCAGCCAAGATCTACGGAATTCACCCCTCCACTTT.

V gene TRBV28 combines with J gene TRBJ2-3; TRBD1 matches at 8 bases. J was trimmed by 4 bases and V by 6 bases; bases with no gene match: 9. Germline CDR1 and CDR2: MDHEN and SYDVKM. The CDR3 is 15 residues long. The CDR3 protein is CASRPTGGVSDTQYF. The CDR3 DNA reads TGTGCCAGCAGACCCACAGGGGGAGTGTCAGATACGCAGTATTTT.

The V call is TRBV19, the J call TRBJ2-3; D perhaps matches TRBD1 (6 bases). V was pared by 4 bases and J by 3 bases, with 8 bases between. Germline CDR1 LNHDA, CDR2 SQIVND (reference sequence). The CDR3 sequence is 13 residues long. The CDR3 DNA follows: TGTGCCAGTAGTACCAGGGGAACAGATACGCAGTATTTT. It codes for CASSTRGTDTQYF.

J is TRBJ2-2 and V is TRBV10-3; 8 bases align to TRBD2. J was trimmed by 1 base and V by 3 bases; bases with no gene match: 13. Germline V CDR1 and CDR2: ENHRY, SYGVKD. The CDR3 runs to 19 residues. CDR3: CAISEGLTSAGGNTGELFF. The CDR3 DNA follows: TGTGCCATCAGTGAAGGCCTAACCTCGGCGGGGGGGAACACCGGGGAGCTGTTTTTT.

This clone showed up just a few times. CDR3 residues: CASSPTGRGGETQYF. For the CDR3, the DNA is TGTGCCAGCAGCCCCACAGGGAGAGGCGGGGAGACCCAGTACTTC. The V call is TRBV3-1 (or the pseudogene TRBV3-2), the J call TRBJ2-5; tentative D call: TRBD1 (6 bases). V was cut by 4 bases and J by 5 bases, with 17 bases left in between. CDR1 is LGHDT, CDR2 YNNKEL, per germline (reference sequence). The CDR3 is 15 amino acids.

The DNA of the CDR3 is TGCAGCGTTGACGGGGAGCTGGGGGAGCAGTACTTC. It codes for CSVDGELGEQYF. The genes are TRBV29-1 and TRBJ2-7, with a possible D match to TRBD2 (5 bases). The V end lost 3 bases, the J end lost 7 bases, and 13 bases lay between the germline ends. The CDR3 length is 12 residues. In germline, CDR1 is SQVTM, CDR2 ANQGSEA.

V usage is TRBV4-2 and J usage is TRBJ2-1, with 11 bases fitting TRBD2. With V trimmed by 2 bases and J by 7 bases, 4 bases remained unmatched. In germline, CDR1 is LGHNA, CDR2 YNFKEQ. The CDR3 is 15 amino acids. The CDR3: CASSQIAGGGNEQFF. In DNA form, the CDR3 reads TGTGCCAGCAGCCAAATAGCGGGGGGGGGAAATGAGCAGTTCTTC.

V is TRBV11-2 and J is TRBJ2-5; D possibly corresponds to TRBD2 (7 bases). V lost 1 base and J lost 0, with 15 bases in between. The CDR3 sequence is 17 residues long. Germline values: CDR1 SGHAT, CDR2 FQNNGV. CDR3 protein: CASSLGLVGGHQETQYF. The CDR3 coding sequence is TGTGCCAGCAGCTTAGGTCTGGTGGGGGGGCACCAAGAGACCCAGTACTTC.

The rearrangement uses TRBV18 and TRBJ2-7; weak D call: TRBD1 (6 bases). The CDR3 totals 13 residues. The germline CDR1 and CDR2 sequences are KGHSH and LQKENI. V lost 4 bases to trimming and J lost 3 bases, with 10 bases between them. CDR3 region: CASSLSDSYEQYF. CDR3 nucleotides: TGTGCCAGCTCACTATCGGACAGCTACGAGCAGTACTTC.

The chain carries TRBV3-1 (or the pseudogene TRBV3-2) and TRBJ2-3; 7 bases fit TRBD2. The germline gives CDR1 LGHDT, CDR2 YNNKEL (reference sequence). The junction had 13 bases not matched to a gene; V was cut back by 4 bases and J by 3 bases. The CDR3 is made up of 17 amino acids. The chain's CDR3 is CASSRAGGILTTDTQYF. CDR3 sequence (DNA): TGTGCCAGCAGCCGGGCCGGGGGGATACTTACAACAGATACGCAGTATTTT.

The CDR3 sequence: CASRNRDPRGETQYF. For the CDR3, the DNA is TGTGCCAGCAGGAACAGGGACCCGAGAGGGGAGACCCAGTACTTC. The chain recombines TRBV2 with TRBJ2-5; D might be TRBD1 (6 bases). Germline lookup yields CDR1 SNHLY and CDR2 FYNNEI. V dropped 6 bases and J dropped 5 bases, with 19 bases sitting between them. This CDR3 contains 15 residues.

The rearrangement links TRBV3-1 (or the pseudogene TRBV3-2) to TRBJ1-1; no definite D call. Trimming cost V 3 bases and J 1 base, with 12 bases left between them. Germline assignment: CDR1 LGHDT and CDR2 YNNKEL (reference sequence). The CDR3 is 15 amino acids. CDR3 region: CASSQSTGKNTEAFF. The CDR3 DNA reads as TGTGCCAGCAGCCAGTCGACGGGGAAGAACACTGAAGCTTTCTTT.

The chain combines TRBV10-3 with TRBJ1-3, with 7 nucleotides matching TRBD1. Trimming removed 5 bases from V and 0 bases from J; junction bases left unmatched: 1. The germline V gene has CDR1 ENHRY and CDR2 SYGVKD. The CDR3 sequence is 14 residues long. The CDR3 region is CAISTGVSGNTIYF. CDR3 bases: TGTGCCATCAGTACAGGGGTCTCTGGAAACACCATATATTTT.

This sequence joins TRBV28 and TRBJ2-3, with a weak D call TRBD1 (6 bases). CDR1 and CDR2 (germline): MDHEN, SYDVKM. Trimming removed 3 bases at V and 2 bases at J, with 12 bases between. The length of the CDR3 is 15 residues. As DNA, the CDR3 is TGTGCCAGCAGTTTTCGAGGGGGTTACACAGATACGCAGTATTTT. Translating gives CASSFRGGYTDTQYF.

This chain connects TRBV28 to TRBJ2-7; tentatively, D is TRBD1 (6 bases). The V end was cut by 3 bases, the J end by 3 bases, with 12 bases between. Germline assignment: CDR1 MDHEN and CDR2 SYDVKM. CDR3 length: 14 amino acids. CDR3 region: CASSFPTGDYEQYF. The DNA for the CDR3 is TGTGCCAGCAGTTTCCCGACAGGAGACTACGAGCAGTACTTC.

This clone was seen more than once but under ten times. The chain joins TRBV7-6 to TRBJ2-7; D may be TRBD1 (6 bases). The V and J ends lost 5 bases and 7 bases respectively, with 15 bases between them. The CDR3 contains 13 residues. Germline V lookup: CDR1 SGHVS, CDR2 FNYEAQ. CDR3 loop: CASSQGPRGEQYF. Written as DNA, the CDR3 is TGTGCCAGCAGCCAGGGGCCCAGGGGAGAGCAGTACTTC. Full variable domain (rest looked up from reference TRBV7-6 and TRBJ2-7): GAGVSQSPRYKVTKRGQDVALRCDPISGHVSLYWYRQALGQGPEFLTYFNYEAQQDKSGLPNDRFSAERPEGSISTLTIQRTEQRDSAMYRCASSQGPRGEQYFGPGTRLTVT.

The V call is TRBV10-1, the J call TRBJ2-2; a possible D gene is TRBD2 (5 bases). The CDR3 has 15 amino acids. The germline CDR1 and CDR2 sequences are WNHNN and SYGVQD (reference sequence). Between the trimmed V and J ends, which lost 6 bases and 5 bases, there was a span of 16 bases. Written as DNA, the CDR3 is TGCGCCAGCAGGGCTGGACCCGAGGGAACCGGGGAGCTGTTTTTT. The encoded protein is CASRAGPEGTGELFF.

This chain connects TRBV18 to TRBJ1-1; the D is unclear. V was shortened by 3 bases and J by 4 bases, with 18 bases between the two germline ends. Per germline, CDR1 KGHSH and CDR2 LQKENI. CDR3 size: 16 residues. As DNA, the CDR3 is TGTGCCAGCTCACCCCAGAGGGCCGAACGGGGCACTGAAGCTTTCTTT. The encoded protein is CASSPQRAERGTEAFF.

V is TRBV20-1 and J is TRBJ2-7; TRBD2 agrees at 10 bases. The J segment lost 5 bases and the V segment lost 3 bases, leaving 10 bases of the junction unmatched. Germline CDR1 and CDR2: DFQATT and SNEGSKA (reference sequence). The CDR3 has 15 amino acids. CDR3 DNA: TGCAGTGCTAGTAGCCTAGCGGGAGTCGGCGACGAGCAGTACTTC. Amino acid sequence: CSASSLAGVGDEQYF.

In DNA, the CDR3 is TGTGCCAGCAGTCTGCTCCGGGACAGGAACTACGAGCAGTACTTC. Translating it yields CASSLLRDRNYEQYF. The chain has TRBV28 and TRBJ2-7; the match to TRBD1 covers 8 bases. CDR3 size: 15 residues. Germline CDR1 and CDR2: MDHEN and SYDVKM. The V gene end was trimmed by 5 bases and the J gene end by 3 bases; junction bases not matched to a gene: 9. The variable domain in full, with the rest retrieved from reference TRBV28 and TRBJ2-7, is DVKVTQSSRYLVKRTGEKVFLECVQDMDHENMFWYRQDPGLGLRLIYFSYDVKMKEKGDIPEGYSVSREKKERFSLILESASTNQTSMYLCASSLLRDRNYEQYFGPGTRLTVT.

The genes are TRBV5-1 and TRBJ2-5; D may be TRBD1 (5 bases). CDR3 length: 15 amino acids. Germline V lookup: CDR1 SGHRS, CDR2 YFSETQ. V lost 0 bases to trimming and J lost 1 base, with 10 bases between them. The CDR3 loop is CASSLDVGAQETQYF. CDR3 nucleotides: TGCGCCAGCAGCTTGGATGTAGGGGCCCAAGAGACCCAGTACTTC. The full variable domain, rest sourced from reference TRBV5-1 and TRBJ2-5, is KAGVTQTPRYLIKTRGQQVTLSCSPISGHRSVSWYQQTPGQGLQFLFEYFSETQRNKGNFPGRFSGRQFSNSRSEMNVSTLELGDSALYLCASSLDVGAQETQYFGPGTRLLVL.